This T cell receptor beta chain was captured in a study of PD-L1 blockade in urothelial cancer. Study-wide context: The patients first took atezolizumab in 2014, receiving 1,200 mg intravenously every 3 weeks. Enrolled patients had been treated previously with 0 to 3 chemotherapy regimens. A median of roughly 150,000 T cells was found in the blood samples. Overall study findings and caveats: Better progression-free and overall survival followed lower pretreatment blood clonality.

Generated by immunoSEQ multiplex PCR, the TCRdb table keeps only in-frame clones and is missing some. The sample yields around 50,000 clones, approximately 84% seen once. Comments on this clone: Its specificity is not known.

The time point: pretreatment peripheral blood. Germline CDR1 and CDR2: ENHRY and SYGVKD. V lost 2 bases, J lost 3 bases, and 2 bases stayed unmatched. This CDR3 is built from 14 residues. V is TRBV10-3 and J is TRBJ2-7, with 9 bases that match TRBD1. The sequence was collected from a middle-aged man with urothelial cancer. Sequenced material: PBMCs, taken around atezolizumab (anti-PD-L1) treatment. As DNA, the CDR3 is TGTGCCATCAGTGAGGTGACAGGGGGCTACGAGCAGTACTTC. Translating it yields CAISEVTGGYEQYF.